The 32 T cell receptor beta chains listed next were all sequenced from one sample in a study of sequential checkpoint blockade in melanoma. Sequenced by immunoSEQ multiplex PCR; TCRdb stores in-frame clones only, minus some. The sample includes roughly 28,000 clones, more than 60% of them seen just once. Treatment denoted: randomized to nivolumab then ipilimumab (arm A) or the reverse (arm B). This specimen consisted of CD8+ T cells sorted from blood (inferred from file names), obtained from a patient given nivolumab and ipilimumab in sequence. These receptors all stem from a human donor with melanoma.

This sequence joins TRBV9 and TRBJ2-5; possible D gene TRBD2, 5 bases. Trimming cost V 0 bases and J 9 bases, with 18 bases left between them. The CDR3 extends over 15 amino acids. Germline CDR1 reads SGDLS; CDR2 reads YYNGEE. CDR3 amino acids: CASSVGDYTAMAQYF. In nucleotides, the CDR3 is TGTGCCAGCAGCGTAGGAGACTACACCGCAATGGCCCAGTACTTC.

V usage is TRBV4-1 and J usage is TRBJ2-1, with 11 positions matching TRBD2. CDR1 and CDR2 from the germline V gene are MGHRA and YSYEKL. After removal of 2 bases from V and 2 bases from J, the junction contained 8 bases not matched to a gene. CDR3 length equals 18 residues. The CDR3 region has the DNA TGCGCCAGCAGCCAATGGACTAGCGGGTCCCAAGCCTACAATGAGCAGTTCTTC. This translates into CASSQWTSGSQAYNEQFF.

This clone occurred a few times. The chain uses TRBV4-3 and TRBJ1-4; D is perhaps TRBD1 (6 bases). V gave up 0 bases and J gave up 8 bases, with 16 bases separating them. Germline lookup yields CDR1 LGHNA and CDR2 YSLEER. The length of the CDR3 is 16 residues. The CDR3 here is CASSQDVPGAGEKLFF. The CDR3 DNA reads as TGCGCCAGCAGCCAAGATGTTCCAGGGGCAGGGGAAAAACTGTTTTTT.

A single count supports this clone. This chain links TRBV2 with TRBJ2-4; 15 bases align to TRBD2. CDR3 size: 16 residues. The V gene's germline CDR1 is SNHLY and CDR2 FYNNEI. V lost 3 bases, J lost 10 bases, and 7 bases stayed unmatched. The CDR3 loop reads CASSEGPGLAGGIQYF. CDR3 in DNA: TGTGCCAGCAGTGAGGGCCCGGGACTAGCGGGAGGAATTCAGTACTTC.

The rearrangement joins TRBV6-1 to TRBJ1-3; unclear D gene. The CDR3 is 15 residues long. CDR1 is MNHNS and CDR2 is SASEGT in the germline V gene. Trimming left V 5 bases short and J 0 bases short, with 11 bases between. For the CDR3, the DNA is TGTGCCAGCAGTTTGGACTCAAGCTCTGGAAACACCATATATTTT. Translating it yields CASSLDSSSGNTIYF.

The genes are TRBV4-3 and TRBJ1-5; the D gene is possibly TRBD1 (6 bases). Trimming took 1 base from V and 6 from J, leaving 13 bases between them. CDR1 LGHNA and CDR2 YSLEER come from the germline V gene. The CDR3 spans 15 residues. The CDR3 DNA is TGCGCCAGCAGCCAAGGGACAGTTAATAGTCAGCCCCAGCATTTT. It translates to CASSQGTVNSQPQHF.

The rearrangement joins TRBV5-4 to TRBJ1-2, with a weak D call TRBD1 (5 bases). Trimming removed 0 bases from V and 4 bases from J, with 13 bases in between. Germline values: CDR1 SGHNT, CDR2 YYREEE (reference sequence). The CDR3 has 15 residues. The CDR3: CASSLAGGEGYGYTF. DNA for the CDR3: TGTGCCAGCAGCTTGGCCGGGGGGGAAGGCTATGGCTACACCTTC.

This clone was detected a few times. The chain's CDR3 is CASPSLGHGYTF. The CDR3 nucleotides read TGTGCCAGCCCTTCCCTGGGGCATGGCTACACCTTC. The chain links TRBV6-4 to TRBJ1-2; possible D gene TRBD1, 5 bases. The V gene lost 8 bases and the J gene lost 6 bases, with 13 bases spanning the gap. The CDR3 has 12 amino acids. The germline gives CDR1 MRHNA, CDR2 SNTAGT.

The V gene is TRBV7-3, the J gene TRBJ1-1; 7 positions match TRBD1. This CDR3 is 14 amino acids long. Germline V gene sequence: CDR1 SGHTA, CDR2 FQGTGA. Germline trimming cut 5 bases from V and 6 bases from J; bases unmatched to any gene: 9. For the CDR3, the DNA is TGTGCCAGCAGCCCTAGACAGGGAAGCGCTGAAGCTTTCTTT. Translation gives CASSPRQGSAEAFF.

This chain links TRBV6-5 with TRBJ1-3; perhaps TRBD1 as D (5 bases). CDR1 is MNHEY and CDR2 is SVGAGI in the germline V gene. This CDR3 region has 14 residues. V was trimmed by 6 bases and J by 0 bases, leaving 9 bases between them. The CDR3 DNA follows: TGTGCCAGCAGCAAGGGACTCTCTGGAAACACCATATATTTT. Translated, it gives CASSKGLSGNTIYF.

The V call is TRBV28, the J call TRBJ2-5; possibly TRBD1 for D (6 bases). CDR1 and CDR2 (germline): MDHEN, SYDVKM. CDR3 length equals 14 residues. Trimming removed 6 bases at V and 4 bases at J, with 15 bases between. CDR3 nucleotide sequence: TGTGCCAGCAGAAACCCGGGACATCGAGAGACCCAGTACTTC. Its translation is CASRNPGHRETQYF. Full variable domain (rest looked up from reference TRBV28 and TRBJ2-5): DVKVTQSSRYLVKRTGEKVFLECVQDMDHENMFWYRQDPGLGLRLIYFSYDVKMKEKGDIPEGYSVSREKKERFSLILESASTNQTSMYLCASRNPGHRETQYFGPGTRLLVL.

Remarks on this clone: One end of the junction fails to match germline, which may point to a read error. The rearrangement uses TRBV2 and TRBJ2-7; TRBD2 aligns across 9 bases. This CDR3 is built from 16 residues. Germline values: CDR1 SNHLY, CDR2 FYNNEI. The CDR3 DNA reads TGTGCCAGCAGGGAAGAACTAGCGGGTGGCTCCTACGAGCAGTACTTC. Translation gives CASREELAGGSYEQYF.

DNA for the CDR3: TGTGCCAGCAGCCAAGGAGCGGGTACCCAGTTTGGCTACACCTTC. Its protein is CASSQGAGTQFGYTF. The chain recombines TRBV14 with TRBJ1-2; the D is unclear. The ends were cut back, 1 base at V and 7 bases at J, with 16 bases in the middle. This CDR3 has 15 residues. The germline CDR1 and CDR2 sequences are SGHDN and FVKESK.

The chain is built from TRBV6-1 and TRBJ1-1; 8 positions agree with TRBD1. This CDR3 is built from 15 residues. The germline V gene has CDR1 MNHNS and CDR2 SASEGT. After removal of 3 bases from V and 2 bases from J, the junction contained 5 bases not matched to a gene. The CDR3 DNA reads as TGTGCCAGCAGTGAGTTGACAGGGGACAACACTGAAGCTTTCTTT. Translation gives CASSELTGDNTEAFF.

This clone appeared a few times. The DNA for the CDR3 is TGTGCCAGCAGTTTTGTGAAGGGGAATGAGCAGTTCTTC. Its translation: CASSFVKGNEQFF. The rearrangement links TRBV28 to TRBJ2-1; TRBD1 might be the D (5 bases). The CDR3 has 13 amino acids. Trimming left V 3 bases short and J 7 bases short, with 10 bases between. In germline, CDR1 is MDHEN, CDR2 SYDVKM.

V and J are TRBV12-5 and TRBJ2-5; 10 nucleotides agree with TRBD2. This CDR3 has 14 amino acids. V gave up 6 bases and J gave up 5 bases; unmatched junction bases: 6. In germline, CDR1 is LGHNT, CDR2 FRNRAP. The CDR3 sequence: CASGAGGPGETQYF. The CDR3 region has the DNA TGTGCTAGTGGAGCGGGGGGGCCGGGGGAGACCCAGTACTTC.

This clone came up a few times. The gene calls are TRBV13 and TRBJ2-1; D unresolved. Germline CDR1 and CDR2: PRHDT and FYEKMQ (reference sequence). The CDR3 extends over 14 amino acids. V was clipped by 4 bases and J by 2 bases, with 9 bases between them. The CDR3, as DNA: TGTGCCAGCAGCTCGAGGTTCACCTACAATGAGCAGTTCTTC. This translates into CASSSRFTYNEQFF. The complete variable domain, with remaining parts taken from reference TRBV13 and TRBJ2-1, reads AAGVIQSPRHLIKEKRETATLKCYPIPRHDTVYWYQQGPGQDPQFLISFYEKMQSDKGSIPDRFSAQQFSDYHSELNMSSLELGDSALYFCASSSRFTYNEQFFGPGTRLTVL.

The chain joins TRBV5-4 to TRBJ2-7; 15 bases fit TRBD2. From germline, CDR1 is SGHNT and CDR2 YYREEE (reference sequence). CDR3 length: 16 residues. Trimming at V came to 4 bases and at J to 1 base, leaving 3 bases not matched to a gene. The CDR3 DNA is TGTGCCAGCAGCCCTGGACTAGCGGGAGGGTCCTACGAGCAGTACTTC. Protein product: CASSPGLAGGSYEQYF.

This clone has only one observation. The V gene is TRBV14, the J gene TRBJ2-1; 7 bases fit TRBD2. The CDR3 runs to 16 residues. Per the germline V gene, CDR1 is SGHDN and CDR2 is FVKESK. The junction had 10 bases not matched to a gene; V was cut back by 4 bases and J by 4 bases. The CDR3 DNA sequence: TGTGCCAGCAGCCCTGAAGCGGGGAGGGGTTACAATGAGCAGTTCTTC. It specifies CASSPEAGRGYNEQFF.

The chain joins TRBV4-2 to TRBJ2-1, with D hard to call. The V gene's germline CDR1 is LGHNA and CDR2 YNFKEQ. The germline V and J ends were trimmed by 4 bases and 2 bases, with 15 bases remaining between them. The CDR3 spans 16 residues. The CDR3, as DNA: TGTGCCAGCAGCCCGGCCGACAATCTCGCCTACAATGAGCAGTTCTTC. Protein sequence: CASSPADNLAYNEQFF.

This chain links TRBV4-2 with TRBJ1-1; tentative D call: TRBD1 (5 bases). The CDR3 contains 15 residues. Trimming shortened V by 4 bases and J by 4 bases, and 16 bases separated the two germline ends. The germline CDR1 and CDR2 sequences are LGHNA and YNFKEQ. As DNA, the CDR3 is TGTGCCAGCAGCCCCAGGGAAGACGGGCCCACTGAAGCTTTCTTT. Its translation: CASSPREDGPTEAFF.

V and J are TRBV27 and TRBJ2-5, with D perhaps TRBD1 (6 bases). Germline loops: CDR1 MNHEY, CDR2 SMNVEV (reference sequence). Trimming took off 4 bases at V and 11 bases at J, with 17 bases between the two ends. This CDR3 has 13 residues. For the CDR3, the DNA is TGTGCCAGCAGTTCCGGACAGTCTAGGGAGCAGTACTTC. Its protein product is CASSSGQSREQYF.

This clone was seen only a few times. The gene calls are TRBV11-2 and TRBJ2-1; 7 bases line up with TRBD2. Germline V gene lookup returns CDR1 SGHAT and CDR2 FQNNGV. J gave up 7 bases and V 5 bases, and 5 bases lay outside the gene matches. CDR3 size: 13 residues. CDR3 nucleotide sequence: TGTGCCAGCAGCCCGAGCGGGGCAAATGAGCAGTTCTTC. Translating gives CASSPSGANEQFF.

This chain connects TRBV5-1 to TRBJ2-1, with 9 bases fitting TRBD2. From germline, CDR1 is SGHRS and CDR2 YFSETQ. V lost 1 base and J lost 5; bases outside the gene matches: 7. The length of the CDR3 is 16 residues. The CDR3 protein is CASSLNAGGADNEQFF. The CDR3, as DNA: TGCGCCAGCAGCTTGAACGCGGGAGGGGCGGACAATGAGCAGTTCTTC.

As for this clone: Different DNA sequences within this sample yield the same CDR3. The chain has TRBV9 and TRBJ2-2; possible D gene TRBD2, 6 bases. Germline CDR1 reads SGDLS; CDR2 reads YYNGEE. CDR3 length: 15 amino acids. The V end lost 0 bases, the J end lost 2 bases, and 8 bases lay between the germline ends. In DNA form, the CDR3 reads TGTGCCAGCAGCGTAGGGACTACAAACACCGGGGAGCTGTTTTTT. Translated: CASSVGTTNTGELFF.

This clone has only a few counts. This chain joins TRBV5-6 and TRBJ2-3; a weak D match, TRBD1 (6 bases). The germline V gene has CDR1 SGHDT and CDR2 YYEEEE. Deletions cut 4 bases from V and 0 bases from J, with 15 bases between. The CDR3 spans 16 residues. Here the CDR3 reads CASSPTDSSSTDTQYF. The CDR3 DNA reads as TGTGCCAGCAGCCCGACGGACAGCTCTAGCACAGATACGCAGTATTTT.

The gene calls are TRBV19 and TRBJ2-7; 10 bases line up with TRBD1. Germline V gives CDR1 LNHDA, CDR2 SQIVND (reference sequence). Trimming removed 5 bases from V and 2 bases from J; junction bases left unmatched: 3. This CDR3 comprises 14 residues. CDR3 residues: CASSPGQGAYEQYF. The CDR3 coding sequence is TGTGCCAGTAGTCCCGGACAGGGGGCCTACGAGCAGTACTTC.

The V and J genes are TRBV25-1 and TRBJ2-1; 8 bases map to TRBD1. In germline, CDR1 is MGHDK, CDR2 SYGVNS. Trimming cost V 4 bases and J 2 bases; bases outside gene matches: 4. This CDR3 is 15 amino acids long. CDR3 in DNA: TGTGCCAGCAGTGGGACAGGGAGACCCTACAATGAGCAGTTCTTC. This gives the protein CASSGTGRPYNEQFF.

The chain recombines TRBV6-1 with TRBJ1-2; unclear D gene. Germline V gives CDR1 MNHNS, CDR2 SASEGT. With 6 bases removed from V and 8 bases from J, the gap between germline ends came to 16 bases. The CDR3 covers 13 residues. The CDR3 region is CASRDVAAGGYTF. CDR3 nucleotides: TGTGCCAGCAGGGACGTAGCCGCGGGAGGCTACACCTTC.

V and J are TRBV5-5 and TRBJ1-5; D gene ambiguous. V gave up 1 base and J gave up 0 bases, with 5 bases separating them. Germline assignment: CDR1 SGHKS and CDR2 YYEKEE (reference sequence). The CDR3 spans 14 residues. CDR3 nucleotide sequence: TGTGCCAGCAGCTTGTATCTTAGCAATCAGCCCCAGCATTTT. This codes for CASSLYLSNQPQHF. The variable domain in full, with the rest retrieved from reference TRBV5-5 and TRBJ1-5, is DAGVTQSPTHLIKTRGQQVTLRCSPISGHKSVSWYQQVLGQGPQFIFQYYEKEERGRGNFPDRFSARQFPNYSSELNVNALLLGDSALYLCASSLYLSNQPQHFGDGTRLSIL.

The V gene is TRBV5-8, the J gene TRBJ1-6; 11 bases match TRBD1. CDR3 length equals 15 residues. The J segment lost 11 bases and the V segment lost 4 bases, leaving 8 bases of the junction unmatched. CDR1 is SGHTS and CDR2 is YDEGEE in the germline V gene. CDR3 DNA sequence: TGTGCCAGCAGCCCACCCGGACAGGGGGCGGCACCCCTCCACTTT. This encodes CASSPPGQGAAPLHF.

The chain couples TRBV5-5 to TRBJ1-1, with 9 nucleotides matching TRBD1. The CDR3 loop spans 15 amino acids. Trimming at V came to 4 bases and at J to 1 base, leaving 5 bases not matched to a gene. Germline V gene data show CDR1 as SGHKS and CDR2 as YYEKEE (reference sequence). CDR3 loop: CASSRGTGTNTEAFF. The CDR3 DNA follows: TGTGCCAGCAGCCGCGGGACAGGGACGAACACTGAAGCTTTCTTT.